These T cell receptor beta chains were read from a single sample in a study of T cell repertoires in cytomegalovirus infection. Their specific antigens are unknown. TCRdb processed the reads anew with MiXCR; each CDR3 protein has one entry. The data show nearly 700,000 distinct CDR3 sequences, with 33% seen just once and 18% held by the top ten. Sample: cultured PBMCs, taken from culture after CMV antigen stimulation. Receptors were obtained from a human donor in good health (CMV status not recorded). Some clones in this sample may be carry-over from other donors' samples. The CDR3 runs from the conserved cysteine through the conserved F or W. The D gene is left open where the match is weak. Rows may omit the clone size; those that give it use once, few, many or a size class.

size,V,J,D,DNA,CDR3
once,TRBV4-1,TRBJ1-2,.,TGCGCCAGCAGCCAACGACAGTCGGTCGGGGGCTACACCTTC,CASSQRQSVGGYTF
.,TRBV12-3/TRBV12-4,TRBJ2-7,TRBD2,TGTGCCAGCAGTTTAGGCGGGAGAGTTTTCTACGAGCAGTACTTC,CASSLGGRVFYEQYF
few,TRBV12-3/TRBV12-4,TRBJ1-1,.,TGTGCCAGCAAGAAGACCACAGGGTTTGAAACTGAAGCTTTCTTT,CASKKTTGFETEAFF
many,TRBV7-2,TRBJ2-3,.,TGTGCCAGCAGCCCTAATCTACTAGGAAGGGGCACAGATACGCAGTATTTT,CASSPNLLGRGTDTQYF
.,TRBV10-3,TRBJ1-1,TRBD1,TGTGCCATCAGACTGGACAGGCTGAACACTGAAGCTTTCTTT,CAIRLDRLNTEAFF
.,TRBV3-1,TRBJ1-1,.,TGTGCCAGCAGCCAATCCCGGACAGTGTCTGAAGCTTTCTTT,CASSQSRTVSEAFF
.,TRBV2,TRBJ2-7,.,TGTGCCAGCAGGGAGGACGGTGGGTACGAGCAGTACTTC,CASREDGGYEQYF
few,TRBV20-1,TRBJ1-1,.,TGCAGTGCTAATCCCCGGTACACTGAAGCTTTCTTT,CSANPRYTEAFF
.,TRBV7-6,TRBJ1-1,.,TGTGCCAGCAGCCGCCCTCGTCAGGGACGCACTGAAGCTTTCTTT,CASSRPRQGRTEAFF
few,TRBV7-2,TRBJ2-5,.,TGTGCCAGCAGCTTAAGGGAATCAGTAATGGAGACCCAGTACTTC,CASSLRESVMETQYF
.,TRBV7-9,TRBJ2-7,.,TGTGCCGTTGAAGTGGGCTACGAGCAGTACTTC,CAVEVGYEQYF
.,TRBV20-1,TRBJ2-7,.,TGCAGTGCTCAACCGAAGCCGGGGACCAGCTCCTACGAGCAGTACTTC,CSAQPKPGTSSYEQYF
few,TRBV28,TRBJ2-2,.,TGTGCCAGCGCGTCACGACACAGGAACACCGGGGAGCTGTTTTTT,CASASRHRNTGELFF
.,TRBV30,TRBJ2-1,TRBD2,TGTGCCTGGAGTGTACTGAGACTAGCGTTGAATGAGCAGTTCTTC,CAWSVLRLALNEQFF
.,TRBV20-1,TRBJ2-5,TRBD1,TGCAGTGCTAGAGACGTACGGACAGGGAGAGAGACCCAGTACTTC,CSARDVRTGRETQYF
.,TRBV28,TRBJ1-1,.,TGTGCCAGCAGTGTGCAGGGTTGGACTGAAGCTTTCTTT,CASSVQGWTEAFF
.,TRBV7-2,TRBJ2-2,TRBD2,TGTGCCAGCAGCTTAGGGCCCCGGACTAGCAGTGGCACCGGGGAGCTGTTTTTT,CASSLGPRTSSGTGELFF
many,TRBV7-2,TRBJ2-7,.,TGTGCCAGCAGCCGACAAAGCGGGTCCTCCTACGAGCAGTACTTC,CASSRQSGSSYEQYF
many,TRBV7-2,TRBJ2-5,TRBD2,TGTGCCAGCAGCTTGGGAACTAGCGGGGGTTCCCGGGCTGAGACCCAGTACTTC,CASSLGTSGGSRAETQYF
.,TRBV15,TRBJ2-1,TRBD2,TGTGCCACCAGCAGGACTAGCGGGAACTCCTACAATGAGCAGTTCTTC,CATSRTSGNSYNEQFF
few,TRBV7-6,TRBJ1-5,.,TGTGCCAGCCAACGGGACACCGATCAGCCCCAGCATTTT,CASQRDTDQPQHF
many,TRBV7-2,TRBJ1-6,.,TGTGCCAGCAGCTTACAGGACGGGTCCTATAATTCACCCCTCCACTTT,CASSLQDGSYNSPLHF
few,TRBV2,TRBJ2-2,.,TGTGCCAGCAGTGAACGCCGCAAGCCTGATGACGGGGAGCTGTTTTTT,CASSERRKPDDGELFF
.,TRBV4-1,TRBJ2-3,TRBD2,TGCGCCAGCAGCCCCCATACGAGACTAGCAGTAGTAACAGATACGCAGTATTTT,CASSPHTRLAVVTDTQYF
.,TRBV11-3,TRBJ2-5,TRBD1,TGTGCCAGCAGCTCCTCAAGGGACAGCCAAGAGACCCAGTACTTC,CASSSSRDSQETQYF
.,TRBV4-1,TRBJ2-3,TRBD1,TGCGCCAGCAGCCAAGAGGGACAGGCAGCAGATACGCAGTATTTT,CASSQEGQAADTQYF
many,TRBV7-2,TRBJ1-6,.,TGTGCCAGCAGCGCCACCCCTCCGGGCCACGGCTATAATTCACCCCTCCACTTT,CASSATPPGHGYNSPLHF
.,TRBV7-9,TRBJ2-2,TRBD2,TGTGCCATCCCAGCCCTGAGCGGGAGAAACACCGGGGAGCTGTTTTTT,CAIPALSGRNTGELFF
.,TRBV10-3,TRBJ2-2,.,TGTGCCATCAGTGAGCGTTCCGGGACGAACACCGGGGAGCTGTTTTTT,CAISERSGTNTGELFF
.,TRBV19,TRBJ1-1,TRBD1,TGTGCCAGCGGGAAACAGGGGGCATCTGAAGCTTTCTTT,CASGKQGASEAFF
.,TRBV7-2,TRBJ2-7,.,TGTGCCAGCAGCTTACTTCGAGGGGGCTCCTACGAGCAGTACTTC,CASSLLRGGSYEQYF
.,TRBV7-2,TRBJ1-4,.,TGTGCCAGCAGCTTAGTGTGGGGGTCTAATGAAAAACTGTTTTTT,CASSLVWGSNEKLFF
.,TRBV12-3/TRBV12-4,TRBJ1-2,.,TGTGCCAGCAGGGTCCACGGAACTGGTGGCTACACCTTC,CASRVHGTGGYTF
.,TRBV29-1,TRBJ1-3,.,TGCAGCGCCCACTCTGGAAACACCATATATTTT,CSAHSGNTIYF
.,TRBV25-1,TRBJ2-2,.,TGTGCCAGCAGTGAGACGAACACCGGGGAGCTGTTTTTT,CASSETNTGELFF
.,TRBV2,TRBJ2-7,TRBD1,TGTGCCAGTCGGGACAGCGGATTTATCTCCTACGAGCAGTACTTC,CASRDSGFISYEQYF
.,TRBV6-2/TRBV6-3,TRBJ1-2,TRBD1,TGTGCCAGCACCTCCCATCGGACAGGGGCGGACTATGGCTACACCTTC,CASTSHRTGADYGYTF
.,TRBV15,TRBJ2-3,.,TGTGCCACCAGCAGAGGCAATACGGGAACCCCAGATACGCAGTATTTT,CATSRGNTGTPDTQYF
many,TRBV7-2,TRBJ1-2,TRBD1,TGTGCCACCGGGGTGGGGACAGAGAACTATGGCTACACCTTC,CATGVGTENYGYTF
few,TRBV4-1,TRBJ1-1,.,TGCGCCAGCAGCCAAACAGTAAGAAACACTGAAGCTTTCTTT,CASSQTVRNTEAFF
few,TRBV7-2,TRBJ1-1,.,TGTGCCAGCAGCACCAAAATTGGAGGGCACACTGAAGCTTTCTTT,CASSTKIGGHTEAFF
many,TRBV7-8,TRBJ1-2,TRBD1,TGTGCCAGCAGCTCGACAGGGGACTATGGCTACACCTTC,CASSSTGDYGYTF